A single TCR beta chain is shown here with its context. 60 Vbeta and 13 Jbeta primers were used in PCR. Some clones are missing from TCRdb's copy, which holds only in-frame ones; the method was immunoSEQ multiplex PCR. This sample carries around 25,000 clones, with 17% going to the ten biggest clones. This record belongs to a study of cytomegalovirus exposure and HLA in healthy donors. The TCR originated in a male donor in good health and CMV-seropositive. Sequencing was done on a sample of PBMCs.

This CDR3 reads CASSLPAVDSYNEQFF. CDR3 nucleotides: TGTGCCAGCAGCTTACCAGCGGTCGACTCCTACAATGAGCAGTTCTTC. This chain joins TRBV7-6 and TRBJ2-1; D perhaps matches TRBD2 (5 bases). The germline V and J ends were trimmed by 2 bases and 0 bases, with 11 bases remaining between them. Germline-derived CDR1 and CDR2 are SGHVS and FNYEAQ. CDR3 length equals 16 residues.